Below are 6 T cell receptor beta chains sequenced from a single sample in a study of identifying expanded T cells in peripheral blood. TCRdb's table, derived via immunoSEQ multiplex PCR, lists solely in-frame clones and lacks some. The sample has 70,000 or so clones; roughly 90% are singletons. Sequencing was done on a sample of blood. These receptors were collected from a person aged 18 to 70 in good health.

The CDR3 spells CASSLGQGFEKLFF. In DNA, the CDR3 is TGTGCCAGCAGTTTAGGACAGGGCTTTGAAAAACTGTTTTTT. J is TRBJ1-4 and V is TRBV27, with 8 positions matching TRBD1. The CDR3 is 14 amino acids. Looked up from germline, CDR1 is MNHEY and CDR2 is SMNVEV (reference sequence). V lost 2 bases, J lost 7 bases, and 3 bases stayed unmatched.

The CDR3 sequence: CSVEDTGTYEQYF. The CDR3 coding sequence is TGCAGCGTTGAAGATACAGGAACCTACGAGCAGTACTTC. The V and J genes are TRBV29-1 and TRBJ2-7; possibly TRBD1 for D (5 bases). Germline CDR1 and CDR2: SQVTM and ANQGSEA. This CDR3 region has 13 residues. V lost 0 bases to trimming and J lost 2 bases, with 8 bases between them.

The rearrangement uses TRBV7-6 and TRBJ1-6; D call uncertain. Trimming removed 5 bases at V and 12 bases at J, with 20 bases between. This CDR3 has 15 amino acids. Germline CDR1 is SGHVS and CDR2 is FNYEAQ. The DNA of the CDR3 is TGTGCCAGCAGCCGAAATTCCGGGATAAGCGAACCCCTCCACTTT. Encoded protein: CASSRNSGISEPLHF. Together with reference TRBV7-6 and TRBJ1-6, the CDR3 gives the full variable domain: GAGVSQSPRYKVTKRGQDVALRCDPISGHVSLYWYRQALGQGPEFLTYFNYEAQQDKSGLPNDRFSAERPEGSISTLTIQRTEQRDSAMYRCASSRNSGISEPLHFGNGTRLTVT.

This clone was seen a single time. The chain uses TRBV4-1 and TRBJ1-2, with a tentative D call TRBD1 (6 bases). The CDR3 covers 15 residues. Germline V gene lookup returns CDR1 MGHRA and CDR2 YSYEKL. The V and J ends lost 0 bases and 2 bases respectively, with 10 bases between them. The CDR3 loop is CASSQENRANYGYTF. DNA of the CDR3: TGCGCCAGCAGCCAAGAAAACAGGGCCAACTATGGCTACACCTTC.

CDR3 coding DNA: TGTGCCAGCAGCAGATACAGGATCCTGAACACTGAAGCTTTCTTT. Protein sequence: CASSRYRILNTEAFF. The chain joins TRBV5-4 to TRBJ1-1; D possibly corresponds to TRBD1 (5 bases). Trimming took off 4 bases at V and 0 bases at J, with 13 bases between the two ends. Looked up from germline, CDR1 is SGHNT and CDR2 is YYREEE (reference sequence). This CDR3 spans 15 amino acids. Looking up the rest from reference TRBV5-4 and TRBJ1-1 gives the full variable domain: ETGVTQSPTHLIKTRGQQVTLRCSSQSGHNTVSWYQQALGQGPQFIFQYYREEENGRGNFPPRFSGLQFPNYSSELNVNALELDDSALYLCASSRYRILNTEAFFGQGTRLTVV.

This chain uses TRBV19 with TRBJ1-1, with D perhaps TRBD1 (6 bases). CDR1 and CDR2 from the germline V gene are LNHDA and SQIVND (reference sequence). There are 13 residues in the CDR3. Between the trimmed V and J ends, which lost 10 bases and 0 bases, there was a span of 12 bases. The DNA for the CDR3 is TGTGCCATAAGGGGGAATATGAACACTGAAGCTTTCTTT. Protein product: CAIRGNMNTEAFF. Combining the CDR3 with reference TRBV19 and TRBJ1-1 gives the whole variable domain DGGITQSPKYLFRKEGQNVTLSCEQNLNHDAMYWYRQDPGQGLRLIYYSQIVNDFQKGDIAEGYSVSREKKESFPLTVTSAQKNPTAFYLCAIRGNMNTEAFFGQGTRLTVV.